The next 28 T cell receptor beta chains were all read from a single sample in a study of post-analysis software for immune sequencing data. General study points: Elevated frequency relative to controls characterized roughly 5 TRBV segments in patients, TRBV5-6, TRBV5-1 and TRBV20-1 among them.

No antigen has been identified for these receptors. cDNA libraries for TCR beta contained unique molecular identifiers. From the PCR reads, TCRdb called clonotypes with MiXCR, one entry per CDR3 protein. The table has hundreds of thousands of distinct CDR3 sequences, approximately 59% seen once. Sequenced: blood. The receptors come from a girl aged 2 to 10 with multiple sclerosis.

The rearrangement uses TRBV9 and TRBJ2-5; 12 nucleotides match TRBD2. From germline, CDR1 is SGDLS and CDR2 YYNGEE. V trimming: 2 bases; J trimming: 4 bases; junction bases outside the gene matches: 9. The CDR3 is 17 residues long. CDR3 DNA: TGTGCCAGCAGCGTCGCACTAGCGGGGGGACCCGGAGAGACCCAGTACTTC. Its translation is CASSVALAGGPGETQYF.

The J gene is TRBJ2-5, the V gene TRBV20-1, with D perhaps TRBD1 (5 bases). V was pared by 5 bases and J by 4 bases, with 8 bases between. CDR1 is DFQATT and CDR2 is SNEGSKA in the germline V gene (reference sequence). The CDR3 has 11 amino acids. The CDR3 spells CSAGTGETQYF. Here the CDR3 DNA reads TGCAGTGCTGGCACAGGAGAGACCCAGTACTTC.

The chain is built from TRBV10-1 and TRBJ1-2; D remains unclear. The CDR3 consists of 13 residues. Trimming removed 6 bases from V and 7 bases from J, with 15 bases in between. Looked up from germline, CDR1 is WNHNN and CDR2 is SYGVQD (reference sequence). The CDR3: CASRSGMAGGYTF. CDR3 sequence (DNA): TGCGCCAGCAGAAGTGGGATGGCCGGTGGCTACACCTTC.

The chain has TRBV5-1 and TRBJ2-5; 8 positions agree with TRBD1. In germline, CDR1 is SGHRS, CDR2 YFSETQ. The CDR3 has 15 amino acids. The junction had 7 bases not matched to a gene; V was cut back by 2 bases and J by 4 bases. CDR3 bases: TGCGCCAGCAGCTTACCGGACAGGGTTGGAGAGACCCAGTACTTC. It is translated as CASSLPDRVGETQYF.

This clonotype has only a few counts. This chain joins TRBV6-4 and TRBJ2-3; 11 nucleotides agree with TRBD2. Per germline, CDR1 MRHNA and CDR2 SNTAGT. Unmatched junction bases numbered 4, after V lost 6 bases and J lost 2 bases. CDR3 length: 15 residues. The DNA of the CDR3 is TGTGCCAGCAGCCGTAGCGGGGGGGCCACAGATACGCAGTATTTT. The encoded protein is CASSRSGGATDTQYF.

For the CDR3, the DNA is TGTGCCAGCAGTGGTGTCAACCAAGAGACCCAGTACTTC. This sequence encodes CASSGVNQETQYF. The V call is TRBV25-1, the J call TRBJ2-5, with no clear D. Germline V gene sequence: CDR1 MGHDK, CDR2 SYGVNS. The CDR3 extends over 13 amino acids. Trimming shortened V by 4 bases and J by 0 bases, and 6 bases separated the two germline ends.

In the case of this clonotype: One end of the junction varies from germline; a read error may be responsible. This sequence joins TRBV6-2 or TRBV6-3 and TRBJ2-3; 8 bases agree with TRBD2. Per the germline V gene, CDR1 is MNHEY and CDR2 is SVGEGT. CDR3 size: 14 residues. The CDR3 region is CASRLAKLTDTQYF. CDR3 sequence (DNA): TGTGCTAGCAGACTAGCGAAGCTCACAGATACGCAGTATTTT.

In this sample, this clonotype turned up a few times. The J gene is TRBJ2-7, the V gene TRBV30; D not certain. Germline CDR1 is GTSNPN and CDR2 is SVGIG (reference sequence). CDR3 length: 13 residues. The ends were cut back, 8 bases at V and 0 bases at J, with 14 bases in the middle. CDR3 in amino acids: CAVRAAYSYEQYF. The CDR3, as DNA: TGTGCCGTTCGGGCGGCTTACTCCTACGAGCAGTACTTC. The entire variable domain, with the rest obtained from reference TRBV30 and TRBJ2-7, is as follows: SQTIHQWPATLVQPVGSPLSLECTVEGTSNPNLYWYRQAAGRGLQLLFYSVGIGQISSEVPQNLSASRPQDRQFILSSKKLLLSDSGFYLCAVRAAYSYEQYFGPGTRLTVT.

This rearrangement joins TRBV7-2 to TRBJ2-3; TRBD1 agrees at 11 bases. V shed 5 bases, J shed 6 bases, and the junction held 7 bases outside the gene matches. CDR3 length equals 15 residues. CDR1 and CDR2 from the germline V gene are SGHTA and FQGNSA. This CDR3 is CASSARTGGEDTQYF. CDR3 coding DNA: TGTGCCAGCAGCGCTAGGACAGGGGGCGAGGATACGCAGTATTTT.

The chain combines TRBV7-9 with TRBJ1-2, with D possibly TRBD1 on 5 matching bases. The ends were cut back, 3 bases at V and 7 bases at J, with 12 bases in the middle. The CDR3 loop spans 13 amino acids. In germline, CDR1 is SEHNR, CDR2 FQNEAQ (reference sequence). CDR3 sequence reads: CASSLSREAGYTF. CDR3 sequence (DNA): TGTGCCAGCAGCTTGAGCAGGGAGGCTGGCTACACCTTC.

This clonotype was seen a few times. The chain uses TRBV11-2 and TRBJ2-5, with D unresolved. The germline CDR1 and CDR2 sequences are SGHAT and FQNNGV. The CDR3 covers 13 residues. Trimming stripped 3 bases from V and 3 bases from J, with 8 bases between. DNA of the CDR3: TGTGCCAGCAGCTTCGGCCTCGAAGAGACCCAGTACTTC. Translated: CASSFGLEETQYF. Filled out from reference TRBV11-2 and TRBJ2-5, the complete variable domain reads EAGVAQSPRYKIIEKRQSVAFWCNPISGHATLYWYQQILGQGPKLLIQFQNNGVVDDSQLPKDRFSAERLKGVDSTLKIQPAKLEDSAVYLCASSFGLEETQYFGPGTRLLVL.

This chain connects TRBV11-2 to TRBJ2-1, with 11 bases lining up with TRBD2. Germline values: CDR1 SGHAT, CDR2 FQNNGV. The length of the CDR3 is 15 residues. Germline trimming cut 5 bases from V and 9 bases from J; bases unmatched to any gene: 9. The CDR3 spells CASSPVAGGGTEQFF. CDR3 bases: TGTGCCAGCAGCCCCGTAGCGGGAGGGGGAACTGAGCAGTTCTTC.

The chain has TRBV11-3 and TRBJ2-1; 8 bases fit TRBD2. The germline CDR1 and CDR2 sequences are SGHNT and YENEEA. This CDR3 contains 14 residues. V trimming: 2 bases; J trimming: 9 bases; junction bases outside the gene matches: 6. CDR3 loop: CASSLTSGVREQFF. In nucleotides, the CDR3 is TGTGCCAGCAGCTTAACTAGCGGAGTTCGTGAGCAGTTCTTC.

The CDR3 region is CSVEDPGDYYEQYF. CDR3 nucleotides: TGCAGCGTTGAAGATCCAGGGGACTACTACGAGCAGTACTTC. The genes are TRBV29-1 and TRBJ2-7; tentatively, D is TRBD2 (7 bases). This CDR3 region has 14 residues. The ends were cut back, 0 bases at V and 3 bases at J, with 12 bases in the middle. Germline-derived CDR1 and CDR2 are SQVTM and ANQGSEA.

Only one count was recorded for this clonotype. V gene TRBV20-1 combines with J gene TRBJ2-3, with TRBD2 matching over 10 bases. V dropped 2 bases and J dropped 3; count of bases not matched to a gene: 5. This CDR3 is built from 15 residues. Germline V gene data show CDR1 as DFQATT and CDR2 as SNEGSKA (reference sequence). CDR3 in amino acids: CSARKSGGDTDTQYF. The CDR3 coding sequence is TGCAGTGCTAGAAAAAGCGGGGGGGATACAGATACGCAGTATTTT.

The chain couples TRBV3-1 to TRBJ1-2; no clear D. Trimming stripped 0 bases from V and 3 bases from J, with 8 bases between. The CDR3 loop spans 14 amino acids. Germline V gene sequence: CDR1 LGHDT, CDR2 YNNKEL (reference sequence). The CDR3 spells CASSQDARDYGYTF. The DNA for the CDR3 is TGTGCCAGCAGCCAAGATGCCCGTGACTATGGCTACACCTTC.

The chain combines TRBV6-5 with TRBJ2-3, with D possibly matching TRBD1 (5 bases). This CDR3 is 14 amino acids long. Deletions cut 0 bases from V and 2 bases from J, with 6 bases between. Germline V gene sequence: CDR1 MNHEY, CDR2 SVGAGI. In DNA form, the CDR3 reads TGTGCCAGCAGTTACTCCAGGGACACAGATACGCAGTATTTT. The encoded protein is CASSYSRDTDTQYF.

This chain connects TRBV15 to TRBJ2-3; D is possibly TRBD2 (6 bases). Trimming removed 5 bases at V and 7 bases at J, with 22 bases between. There are 16 residues in the CDR3. Germline V gives CDR1 LNHNV, CDR2 YYDKDF (reference sequence). For the CDR3, the DNA is TGTGCCACCAGCGATATAAACCGTAGCGGCTACAATACGCAGTATTTT. This encodes CATSDINRSGYNTQYF. The full variable domain, rest sourced from reference TRBV15 and TRBJ2-3, is DAMVIQNPRYQVTQFGKPVTLSCSQTLNHNVMYWYQQKSSQAPKLLFHYYDKDFNNEADTPDNFQSRRPNTSFCFLDIRSPGLGDTAMYLCATSDINRSGYNTQYFGPGTRLTVL.

A single count supports this clonotype. This sequence joins TRBV3-1 and TRBJ1-2; 7 bases match TRBD1. The CDR3 loop spans 14 amino acids. The V segment lost 4 bases and the J segment 7 bases; nucleotides outside the gene matches: 9. Germline CDR1 LGHDT, CDR2 YNNKEL (reference sequence). This chain's CDR3 is CASSPTGSFGGYTF. In nucleotides, the CDR3 is TGTGCCAGCAGCCCGACAGGGTCCTTCGGTGGCTACACCTTC.

The chain combines TRBV6-5 with TRBJ2-3, with D possibly TRBD1 on 6 matching bases. Germline CDR1 is MNHEY and CDR2 is SVGAGI. V lost 2 bases to trimming and J lost 4 bases, with 10 bases between them. This CDR3 has 14 residues. As DNA, the CDR3 is TGTGCCAGCAGTTACAGGACAGAAGCAGATACGCAGTATTTT. Its translation: CASSYRTEADTQYF.

CDR3 in DNA: TGCAGTGCTAGGGATTCGGGGGTGCCCCAAAACATTCAGTACTTC. This codes for CSARDSGVPQNIQYF. This chain connects TRBV20-1 to TRBJ2-4; D is possibly TRBD2 (6 bases). This CDR3 is built from 15 residues. Germline CDR1 and CDR2: DFQATT and SNEGSKA (reference sequence). The germline V and J ends were trimmed by 3 bases and 5 bases, with 17 bases remaining between them.

This chain links TRBV7-9 with TRBJ2-7; 7 bases align to TRBD1. Judging by the DNA end, TRBJ2-5 fits better; the J call may be wrong. CDR3 length equals 16 residues. CDR1 is SEHNR, CDR2 FQNEAQ, per germline (reference sequence). The CDR3 DNA is TGTGCCAGCAGCCGACGACAGGGACGGGTGCAAGAGACCCAGTACTTC. Translation gives CASSRRQGRVQETQYF.

The rearrangement joins TRBV10-3 to TRBJ2-3, with 8 nucleotides matching TRBD2. The CDR3 is 14 residues long. V dropped 7 bases and J dropped 5; count of bases not matched to a gene: 8. Looked up from germline, CDR1 is ENHRY and CDR2 is SYGVKD. CDR3 in amino acids: CAITLGLAGDTQYF. CDR3 DNA: TGTGCCATCACCCTTGGGCTAGCGGGAGATACGCAGTATTTT.

This clonotype was seen a handful of times. The V and J genes are TRBV15 and TRBJ2-3; D is uncertain. The CDR3 runs to 15 residues. The V gene's germline CDR1 is LNHNV and CDR2 YYDKDF (reference sequence). Trimming stripped 5 bases from V and 0 bases from J, with 12 bases between. CDR3 bases: TGTGCCACCAGCGCCGTTCGTACTAGCACAGATACGCAGTATTTT. Translating it yields CATSAVRTSTDTQYF.

The chain joins TRBV29-1 to TRBJ2-3, with 8 bases fitting TRBD1. The CDR3 spans 16 residues. CDR1 SQVTM and CDR2 ANQGSEA come from the germline V gene. V lost 6 bases to trimming and J lost 4 bases; unmatched junction nucleotides: 15. The chain's CDR3 is CSVVQDREDFADTQYF. The CDR3 nucleotides read TGCAGCGTGGTGCAGGACAGGGAAGATTTCGCAGATACGCAGTATTTT.

The V gene is TRBV5-1, the J gene TRBJ2-5; D tentatively fits TRBD1 or TRBD2 (5 bases each). The germline gives CDR1 SGHRS, CDR2 YFSETQ. The CDR3 length is 17 residues. Trimming shortened V by 4 bases and J by 0 bases, and 19 bases separated the two germline ends. The CDR3 nucleotides are TGCGCCAGCAGCCCGGGGCTAAACGCAGGGTACCAAGAGACCCAGTACTTC. This sequence encodes CASSPGLNAGYQETQYF.

This clonotype turned up a few times. The V and J genes are TRBV7-6 and TRBJ2-1, with D unresolved. This CDR3 has 13 residues. The V gene lost 5 bases and the J gene lost 5 bases, with 10 bases spanning the gap. The germline CDR1 and CDR2 sequences are SGHVS and FNYEAQ. The CDR3 coding sequence is TGTGCCAGCAGCAGTGCCTACAACAATGAGCAGTTCTTC. It translates to CASSSAYNNEQFF.

The chain links TRBV12-3 or TRBV12-4 to TRBJ2-3, with TRBD2 as a possible D gene (7 bases). CDR3 length: 16 amino acids. Between the trimmed V and J ends, which lost 5 bases and 6 bases, there was a span of 21 bases. CDR3 loop: CASSATGGGMGDTQYF. For the CDR3, the DNA is TGTGCCAGCAGTGCCACGGGGGGCGGGATGGGGGATACGCAGTATTTT.